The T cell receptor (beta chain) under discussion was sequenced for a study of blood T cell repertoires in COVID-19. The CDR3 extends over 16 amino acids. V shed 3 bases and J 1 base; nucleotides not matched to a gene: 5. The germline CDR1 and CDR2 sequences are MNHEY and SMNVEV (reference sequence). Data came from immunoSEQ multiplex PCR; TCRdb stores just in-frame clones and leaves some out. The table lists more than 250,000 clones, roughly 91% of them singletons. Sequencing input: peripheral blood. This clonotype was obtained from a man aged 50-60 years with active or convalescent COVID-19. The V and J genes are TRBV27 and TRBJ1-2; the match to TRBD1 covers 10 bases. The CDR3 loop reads CASSFRWDRGNYGYTF. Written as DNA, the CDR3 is TGTGCCAGCAGTTTCAGGTGGGACAGGGGTAACTATGGCTACACCTTC.